The 27 T cell receptor beta chains reported below all come from one sample, sequenced in a study of response to subunit inactivated influenza vaccine. MiXCR, applied by TCRdb to the RT-PCR reads, yields one record per CDR3 protein. The repertoire holds roughly 650,000 distinct CDR3 sequences, with 15% to 19% as singletons. The sequences come from PBMCs from blood, collected less than 13 days after vaccination. Source of these receptors: a man aged 45-65 years who received an inactivated influenza vaccine.

The chain uses TRBV2 and TRBJ2-7; 13 positions match TRBD2. Germline V gene lookup returns CDR1 SNHLY and CDR2 FYNNEI. J gave up 1 base and V 6 bases, and 6 bases lay outside the gene matches. The CDR3 is made up of 16 amino acids. In nucleotides, the CDR3 is TGTGCCAGCAGCGAAAGACTAGCGGGGGGTTCCTACGAGCAGTACTTC. It specifies CASSERLAGGSYEQYF.

The V gene is TRBV5-1, the J gene TRBJ2-5; no definite D call. Deletions cut 1 base from V and 2 bases from J, with 15 bases between. The CDR3 contains 16 residues. The germline CDR1 and CDR2 sequences are SGHRS and YFSETQ. The chain's CDR3 is CASSLMPGRGQETQYF. The DNA of the CDR3 is TGCGCCAGCAGCTTGATGCCAGGCCGCGGACAAGAGACCCAGTACTTC.

The sample holds many counts of this clonotype. The chain is built from TRBV5-1 and TRBJ2-1; 9 positions agree with TRBD2. J lost 0 bases, V lost 0 bases, and 4 bases had no gene match. The CDR3 is 17 amino acids. CDR1 is SGHRS and CDR2 is YFSETQ in the germline V gene. CDR3 residues: CASSLVTSGYSYNEQFF. CDR3 sequence (DNA): TGCGCCAGCAGCTTGGTAACTAGCGGGTACTCCTACAATGAGCAGTTCTTC. Variable domain in full (rest from reference TRBV5-1 and TRBJ2-1): KAGVTQTPRYLIKTRGQQVTLSCSPISGHRSVSWYQQTPGQGLQFLFEYFSETQRNKGNFPGRFSGRQFSNSRSEMNVSTLELGDSALYLCASSLVTSGYSYNEQFFGPGTRLTVL.

V usage is TRBV5-1 and J usage is TRBJ2-7, with TRBD2 as a possible D gene (6 bases). The CDR3 has 15 residues. Germline V lookup: CDR1 SGHRS, CDR2 YFSETQ. V was clipped by 4 bases and J by 5 bases, with 19 bases between them. The CDR3 region is CASSIGGLPPDEQYF. CDR3 bases: TGCGCCAGCAGCATTGGGGGACTTCCACCAGACGAGCAGTACTTC.

This clonotype was detected ten times or more. CDR3 nucleotide sequence: TGCGCCAGCAGCCAAGTCACTGGTGGGAGCGATGAGCAGTTCTTC. It translates to CASSQVTGGSDEQFF. The rearrangement links TRBV4-3 to TRBJ2-1; possibly TRBD2 for D (5 bases). Germline V gene data show CDR1 as LGHNA and CDR2 as YSLEER. This CDR3 contains 15 residues. Trimming pared 1 base from V and 8 bases from J, leaving 15 bases between.

The V and J genes are TRBV19 and TRBJ2-1, with TRBD2 identical over 10 bases. Germline trimming cut 8 bases from V and 6 bases from J; bases unmatched to any gene: 10. In germline, CDR1 is LNHDA, CDR2 SQIVND (reference sequence). CDR3 size: 15 residues. The CDR3 DNA follows: TGTGCCAGTGTTTTTTCGGCTAGCGGGGGCAATGAGCAGTTCTTC. This gives the protein CASVFSASGGNEQFF.

This clonotype was observed a handful of times. The chain joins TRBV2 to TRBJ1-5, with D perhaps TRBD1 (5 bases). The ends were cut back, 5 bases at V and 4 bases at J, with 15 bases in the middle. Germline V gives CDR1 SNHLY, CDR2 FYNNEI. The CDR3 length is 15 residues. The CDR3 nucleotides are TGTGCCAGCAGTATGGTTAGACAGCCAAATCAGCCCCAGCATTTT. Amino acids: CASSMVRQPNQPQHF.

This chain uses TRBV14 with TRBJ2-5; D possibly corresponds to TRBD1 (5 bases). V lost 0 bases, J lost 7 bases, and 15 bases lay in between. Germline CDR1 reads SGHDN; CDR2 reads FVKESK. CDR3 length: 15 residues. The CDR3 coding sequence is TGTGCCAGCAGCCAAGAAAAGACAGACTTCTCGACCCAGTACTTC. Its protein is CASSQEKTDFSTQYF.

V gene TRBV6-2 or TRBV6-3 combines with J gene TRBJ2-7, with 8 positions matching TRBD2. This CDR3 has 13 amino acids. In germline, CDR1 is MNHEY, CDR2 SVGEGT. Trimming took 7 bases from V and 0 from J; bases not matched to a gene: 2. The CDR3 region is CASNSGTSYEQYF. CDR3 coding DNA: TGTGCCAGCAATAGCGGGACCTCCTACGAGCAGTACTTC.

The V and J genes are TRBV11-2 and TRBJ2-2, with D possibly matching TRBD2 (6 bases). Germline V gives CDR1 SGHAT, CDR2 FQNNGV. Between the trimmed V and J ends, which lost 5 bases and 0 bases, there was a span of 13 bases. The CDR3 has 16 amino acids. CDR3 bases: TGTGCCAGCAGCCCAAGGGGAGGCGCGAACACCGGGGAGCTGTTTTTT. As protein: CASSPRGGANTGELFF.

The chain joins TRBV28 to TRBJ1-5; possibly TRBD1 for D (5 bases). The length of the CDR3 is 16 residues. V was clipped by 7 bases and J by 0 bases, with 16 bases between them. The germline V gene has CDR1 MDHEN and CDR2 SYDVKM. The CDR3 spells CASTSPGTHSNQPQHF. The CDR3 coding sequence is TGTGCCAGCACCTCACCCGGGACGCATAGCAATCAGCCCCAGCATTTT.

There are a few counts of this clonotype. V is TRBV5-1 and J is TRBJ1-2, with 10 positions matching TRBD1. CDR1 is SGHRS and CDR2 is YFSETQ in the germline V gene. There are 13 residues in the CDR3. The trim removed 4 bases at V and 6 bases at J, leaving 3 bases unmatched. The CDR3 loop is CASSHGQGDGYTF. CDR3 nucleotides: TGCGCCAGCAGCCACGGACAGGGGGATGGCTACACCTTC.

Details on this clonotype: The junction does not match germline at one end; this may be a read error. CDR3 in DNA: TGCAGTGCTCCCCATACCACCGGGACCCAAGGGACCCAGTACTTC. Protein: CSAPHTTGTQGTQYF. This chain uses TRBV20-1 with TRBJ2-5; perhaps D is TRBD1 or TRBD2 (5 bases each). The V gene's germline CDR1 is DFQATT and CDR2 SNEGSKA (reference sequence). The CDR3 sequence is 15 residues long.

This clonotype has just a few counts. The chain joins TRBV15 to TRBJ2-5; the D is unclear. The CDR3 extends over 15 amino acids. V lost 0 bases and J lost 5, with 13 bases in between. From germline, CDR1 is LNHNV and CDR2 YYDKDF (reference sequence). In DNA, the CDR3 is TGTGCCACCAGCAGAGATAGGGTCGGTTGGGAGACCCAGTACTTC. It codes for CATSRDRVGWETQYF.

This clonotype has just a few counts. V gene TRBV7-2 combines with J gene TRBJ1-2, with 7 bases identical to TRBD1. Germline V gene sequence: CDR1 SGHTA, CDR2 FQGNSA. The CDR3 spans 15 residues. V was clipped by 5 bases and J by 0 bases; unmatched bases: 6. For the CDR3, the DNA is TGTGCCAGCAGCATAGAGGACAGGCCTAACTATGGCTACACCTTC. Its protein is CASSIEDRPNYGYTF.

This clonotype was picked up a small number of times. The V call is TRBV7-2, the J call TRBJ1-2; 7 bases map to TRBD1. CDR1 and CDR2 from the germline V gene are SGHTA and FQGNSA. Trimming took 8 bases from V and 2 from J; bases not matched to a gene: 11. The CDR3 has 15 amino acids. CDR3 bases: TGTGCCAGCCGCGAAGCCGGGACAGAGAACTATGGCTACACCTTC. Protein: CASREAGTENYGYTF.

This chain links TRBV7-2 with TRBJ2-2; TRBD2 is a possible D gene (6 bases). CDR1 is SGHTA, CDR2 FQGNSA, per germline. The CDR3 has 16 amino acids. V dropped 6 bases and J dropped 6 bases, with 20 bases sitting between them. Here the CDR3 DNA reads TGTGCCAGCAGACTAGTGGGGGGTAGATCTCCCGGGGAGCTGTTTTTT. Encoded protein: CASRLVGGRSPGELFF.

This clonotype was counted a few times. The gene calls are TRBV10-3 and TRBJ1-5; no reliable D call. The germline CDR1 and CDR2 sequences are ENHRY and SYGVKD. This CDR3 has 13 residues. The V end was cut by 2 bases, the J end by 3 bases, with 5 bases between. The chain's CDR3 is CAISERDNQPQHF. The CDR3 nucleotides are TGTGCCATCAGTGAGCGGGACAATCAGCCCCAGCATTTT.

The chain is built from TRBV7-1 and TRBJ2-7, with 11 bases fitting TRBD2. TRBV7-1 is marked as an open reading frame, function uncertain. V lost 2 bases, J lost 0 bases, and 21 bases stayed unmatched. This CDR3 is built from 22 residues. The CDR3 region is CASSSTWWQASGGSDSSYEQYF. The CDR3 DNA reads TGTGCCAGCAGCTCAACCTGGTGGCAGGCTAGCGGGGGGTCCGATAGCTCCTACGAGCAGTACTTC.

This clonotype was found a few times. This CDR3 reads CASSMLSLGGPQHF. The CDR3 DNA sequence: TGTGCCAGTAGTATGCTCAGCCTAGGAGGGCCCCAGCATTTT. The chain is built from TRBV19 and TRBJ1-5; D uncertain. Trimming shortened V by 3 bases and J by 9 bases, and 15 bases separated the two germline ends. Per the germline V gene, CDR1 is LNHDA and CDR2 is SQIVND (reference sequence). This CDR3 spans 14 amino acids.

This clonotype was seen at least ten times. This chain links TRBV12-3 or TRBV12-4 with TRBJ1-5; 9 bases are shared with TRBD1. This CDR3 region has 13 residues. V lost 7 bases and J lost 9; bases outside the gene matches: 7. In DNA, the CDR3 is TGTGCCAGCACCCCGGGACAGGGTTCGCCCCAGCATTTT. Its translation: CASTPGQGSPQHF.

This clonotype occurred a few times. V and J are TRBV20-1 and TRBJ1-2; 7 bases match TRBD1. Trimming at V came to 0 bases and at J to 5 bases, leaving 6 bases not matched to a gene. The germline V gene has CDR1 DFQATT and CDR2 SNEGSKA (reference sequence). This CDR3 is 14 amino acids long. CDR3 nucleotide sequence: TGCAGTGCTAGAGATCAGGGGGGGAGGTATGGCTACACCTTC. This gives the protein CSARDQGGRYGYTF.

The chain uses TRBV27 and TRBJ2-1; 9 bases line up with TRBD2. There are 16 residues in the CDR3. Germline V CDR1 and CDR2: MNHEY, SMNVEV (reference sequence). With 2 bases clipped from V and 5 bases from J, the junction kept 7 bases outside the gene matches. In DNA form, the CDR3 reads TGTGCCAGCAGTTTAGAGGCTAGCGGGGCCCACAATGAGCAGTTCTTC. Amino acid sequence: CASSLEASGAHNEQFF.

This clonotype was seen a few times. V is TRBV7-6 and J is TRBJ2-6; 10 nucleotides align to TRBD1. Trimming cost V 3 bases and J 4 bases; bases outside gene matches: 9. This CDR3 contains 18 residues. Germline values: CDR1 SGHVS, CDR2 FNYEAQ. The CDR3 is CASSFPGTGAIGANVLTF. The CDR3 DNA reads as TGTGCCAGCAGCTTTCCGGGGACAGGGGCGATCGGGGCCAACGTCCTGACTTTC.

The V gene is TRBV4-2, the J gene TRBJ2-1; D is undetermined. This CDR3 region has 15 residues. V was cut by 1 base and J by 5 bases, with 12 bases left in between. The germline V gene has CDR1 LGHNA and CDR2 YNFKEQ. CDR3 loop: CASSQVWLQDNEQFF. The CDR3 DNA is TGTGCCAGCAGCCAAGTATGGCTCCAGGACAATGAGCAGTTCTTC.

V and J are TRBV20-1 and TRBJ2-5; the D gene is possibly TRBD2 (6 bases). Germline CDR1 is DFQATT and CDR2 is SNEGSKA (reference sequence). The CDR3 has 14 residues. The V gene lost 4 bases and the J gene lost 2 bases, with 14 bases spanning the gap. CDR3 sequence reads: CSAISRAGQETQYF. DNA of the CDR3: TGCAGTGCTATTTCACGTGCGGGACAAGAGACCCAGTACTTC.

The chain uses TRBV4-1 and TRBJ2-7; no clear D. Trimming cost V 3 bases and J 6 bases, with 18 bases left between them. The CDR3 contains 15 residues. CDR1 and CDR2 (germline): MGHRA, YSYEKL. The CDR3 reads CASSHFGHGRGEQYF. In DNA, the CDR3 is TGCGCCAGCAGCCACTTCGGGCATGGCAGAGGCGAGCAGTACTTC.